Below, 14 T cell receptor beta chains from the same sample are listed, as sequenced in a study of control samples from healthy donors and cancer patients. Generated by immunoSEQ multiplex PCR, the TCRdb table keeps only in-frame clones and is missing some. The sample records 400,000 to 450,000 clones, 75% to 95% being singletons. The sample was PBMCs. Receptors originate from a man aged 40-50 years with head and neck cancer.

The chain joins TRBV12-3 or TRBV12-4 to TRBJ1-2; D gene ambiguous. The V gene lost 6 bases and the J gene lost 6 bases, with 14 bases spanning the gap. This CDR3 comprises 13 residues. Here the CDR3 DNA reads TGTGCCAGCAGACCCGATCGACTCCATGGCTACACCTTC. Translated, it gives CASRPDRLHGYTF.

The chain employs TRBV7-3 and TRBJ2-5, with D maybe TRBD2 (6 bases). V was cut by 1 base and J by 5 bases, with 8 bases left in between. This CDR3 region has 13 residues. In germline, CDR1 is SGHTA, CDR2 FQGTGA. DNA of the CDR3: TGTGCCAGCAGCTTAAGGAGGGGCGAGACCCAGTACTTC. Its translation is CASSLRRGETQYF.

This clone showed up many times. Here the CDR3 DNA reads TGTGCCAGCAGCAAACAGGGGTCGGGCTATGGCTACACCTTC. Residues: CASSKQGSGYGYTF. The chain carries TRBV7-2 and TRBJ1-2, with 7 nucleotides matching TRBD1. In germline, CDR1 is SGHTA, CDR2 FQGNSA. V trimming: 5 bases; J trimming: 4 bases; junction bases outside the gene matches: 7. The CDR3 spans 14 residues.

The chain joins TRBV7-2 to TRBJ1-2, with 7 bases identical to TRBD1. The V and J ends lost 5 bases and 4 bases, in that order; junction bases with no gene match: 10. Germline V CDR1 and CDR2: SGHTA, FQGNSA. The length of the CDR3 is 15 residues. CDR3 loop: CASSEDRAEVYGYTF. CDR3 bases: TGTGCCAGCAGCGAAGACAGGGCGGAAGTCTATGGCTACACCTTC.

The V gene is TRBV20-1, the J gene TRBJ2-1, with D unclear. The germline gives CDR1 DFQATT, CDR2 SNEGSKA (reference sequence). Trimming shortened V by 5 bases and J by 7 bases, and 9 bases separated the two germline ends. CDR3 length: 11 residues. The CDR3 loop reads CSAGIGNEQFF. CDR3 DNA: TGCAGTGCTGGGATTGGGAATGAGCAGTTCTTC.

The J gene is TRBJ2-7, the V gene TRBV6-1; no firm D call. This CDR3 is built from 16 residues. Trimming removed 1 base at V and 0 bases at J, with 13 bases between. In germline, CDR1 is MNHNS, CDR2 SASEGT. CDR3 DNA sequence: TGTGCCAGCAGTGAAGGTCTCCCATACCCCTCCTACGAGCAGTACTTC. Amino acid sequence: CASSEGLPYPSYEQYF.

V gene TRBV30 combines with J gene TRBJ1-5, with a weak D call TRBD1 (6 bases). The germline V and J ends were trimmed by 5 bases and 2 bases, with 13 bases remaining between them. The CDR3 spans 14 residues. Germline V gene data show CDR1 as GTSNPN and CDR2 as SVGIG (reference sequence). CDR3 region: CAWGTGSGNQPQHF. DNA for the CDR3: TGTGCCTGGGGAACAGGGAGCGGCAATCAGCCCCAGCATTTT.

J is TRBJ2-5 and V is TRBV10-3; 9 bases map to TRBD1. CDR1 ENHRY and CDR2 SYGVKD come from the germline V gene. V lost 10 bases and J lost 1; bases outside the gene matches: 1. CDR3 length: 12 amino acids. CDR3 loop: CATTGGQETQYF. DNA of the CDR3: TGTGCCACGACAGGGGGCCAAGAGACCCAGTACTTC.

The chain carries TRBV7-9 and TRBJ2-1, with TRBD2 identical over 10 bases. J was trimmed by 3 bases and V by 4 bases; bases with no gene match: 6. The germline V gene encodes CDR1 SEHNR and CDR2 FQNEAQ (reference sequence). The length of the CDR3 is 16 residues. The CDR3 is CASSSPGLALYNEQFF. CDR3 bases: TGTGCCAGCAGCTCACCGGGACTAGCGCTCTACAATGAGCAGTTCTTC.

V usage is TRBV6-2 or TRBV6-3 and J usage is TRBJ2-3, with 10 bases that match TRBD2. The CDR3 has 14 amino acids. The trim removed 5 bases at V and 1 base at J, leaving 0 bases unmatched. Germline assignment: CDR1 MNHEY and CDR2 SVGEGT. The CDR3 reads CASSGLAGTDTQYF. DNA of the CDR3: TGTGCCAGCAGTGGACTAGCGGGCACAGATACGCAGTATTTT.

The chain employs TRBV4-3 and TRBJ1-1; D is uncertain. CDR1 is LGHNA and CDR2 is YSLEER in the germline V gene. The CDR3 sequence is 16 residues long. The V end was cut by 0 bases, the J end by 0 bases, with 11 bases between. In DNA, the CDR3 is TGCGCCAGCAGCCAAGATTTAGCGAGGGTGAACACTGAAGCTTTCTTT. Translation gives CASSQDLARVNTEAFF.

This CDR3 is CASSQGQGIGGYTF. In DNA, the CDR3 is TGTGCCAGCAGCCAAGGGCAGGGGATCGGTGGCTACACCTTC. The chain combines TRBV3-1 (or the pseudogene TRBV3-2) with TRBJ1-2, with D perhaps TRBD1 (6 bases). The CDR3 is made up of 14 amino acids. V lost 1 base, J lost 7 bases, and 13 bases lay in between. CDR1 and CDR2 from the germline V gene are LGHDT and YNNKEL (reference sequence).

The V call is TRBV5-1, the J call TRBJ1-1; tentative D call: TRBD1 (5 bases). Germline CDR1 SGHRS, CDR2 YFSETQ. The CDR3 length is 14 residues. Trimming took off 4 bases at V and 1 base at J, with 11 bases between the two ends. The CDR3 DNA follows: TGCGCCAGCAGCGGATCCGGGACGAACACTGAAGCTTTCTTT. Translating it yields CASSGSGTNTEAFF.

This rearrangement joins TRBV20-1 to TRBJ1-2; D call uncertain. Deletions cut 3 bases from V and 3 bases from J, with 14 bases between. The germline V gene has CDR1 DFQATT and CDR2 SNEGSKA (reference sequence). The CDR3 is 14 residues long. This chain's CDR3 is CSASTPLGDYGYTF. The CDR3 bases are TGCAGTGCTAGTACCCCTCTCGGGGACTATGGCTACACCTTC.